The source of this T cell receptor beta chain is a study of shared clonotypes between healthy human individuals. Findings and caveats of the study: Donors were few, which limited the genetic and exposure-history diversity represented. The authors expected sequencing depth to affect clonotype sharing among donors. With a handful of donors compared, roughly 5% of naive CD4 clonotypes were shared.

The CDR3 contains 16 residues. With 0 bases removed from V and 4 bases from J, the gap between germline ends came to 12 bases. The germline V gene encodes CDR1 KGHSH and CDR2 LQKENI. Details on this clone: Its matching antigen is unknown.

Using immunoSEQ multiplex PCR, the repertoire was profiled, and TCRdb retains in-frame clones only, with some absent. Counted here are millions of clones, 95% occurring once; the ten biggest clones make up about 0.13%. The specimen was naive CD4+ T cells sorted from blood. Subset in this sample: CD45RA+ positively selected. This receptor was identified in a man aged 18 to 29 in good health. The V gene is TRBV18, the J gene TRBJ2-2; D might be TRBD1 (6 bases). CDR3 protein: CASSPPPGAGTGELFF. CDR3 DNA sequence: TGTGCCAGCTCACCACCTCCAGGGGCCGGCACCGGGGAGCTGTTTTTT.